This T cell receptor (beta chain) derives from a study of blood T cell repertoires in COVID-19 (dated by TCRdb to the early 2020s). About the investigation overall: The collaborator samples originated in the United States, Italy and Spain and spanned the acute and convalescent phases of COVID-19. Deeply sampled blood TCRbeta repertoires from subjects exposed to, actively infected with, or recovered from COVID-19 were included in the dataset. The prospective study material was composed of cDNA or gDNA derived from T cells, B-cell-depleted T cells, or PBMCs. The repertoires were released in a freely available public database intended as a resource for research on the immune response to SARS-CoV-2. Samples came from the ongoing ImmuneRACE study (first 160 participants) plus 1,254 subjects from 6 global collaborators. HLA class I and class II types, where available, came from metadata supplied by the sample provider rather than from assay-based typing. Nearly every sample came with metadata listing a de-identified subject ID, COVID-19 status, age in years and sex. What the authors observed across the whole study: The amount of clinical and demographic metadata varied by source and participant and was provided uncurated.

TCRbeta CDR3 regions were amplified from genomic DNA by means of the immunoSEQ Assay, a bias-controlled multiplex PCR. In the authors' own workflow: Nucleated cell counts per sample were estimated from amplification of reference gene primers within the assay. To quantify the absolute abundance of each unique TCRbeta CDR3 rearrangement, sequence reads were collapsed and filtered. For each sample, productive Simpson clonality was calculated as the square root of Simpson's diversity index over productive rearrangements. TCRdb re-hosts the immuneACCESS table, in-frame sequences only. Its copies lack some clones; in the studies checked, an unresolved V gene accounts for under half of them, and the cause for the rest is not known. V and J calls and clone size are as listed in that table; D and trimming were resolved from the DNA. The sample has about 210,000 clones on record, 75% to 90% of them singletons. Roughly 0.7% of the sample rests with the top ten.

Concerning this clone: This receptor's antigen is unknown. No much larger clone exists at a distance of one base, and base qualities are not known.

The collaborating institutions used their own protocols to collect whole blood in K2EDTA tubes. For TCRbeta analysis, collaborators shipped samples as frozen whole blood, isolated PBMCs, or DNA extracted from either of those sample types. From the cysteine through the phenylalanine, the CDR3 covers 16 amino acids. Only the CDR3 DNA stays, 48 bases, in frame from base 1. The chain is made from TRBV21-1 and TRBJ2-3; whether TRBD2, the table's D call, matches the DNA was not checked. TRBV21-1 is an annotated pseudogene. This TCR derives from a man between 40 and 49 years old with acute or convalescent COVID-19. The source material was peripheral blood. The DNA is TGTGCCAGCAGACCTCCGGGACTAGCGGTGGAAGATACGCAGTATTTT. Its protein is CASRPPGLAVEDTQYF.